This TCR beta chain was retrieved from a study of cytomegalovirus exposure and HLA in healthy donors. Study-wide findings and caveats: The majority of CMV-associated TCR beta chains were reported as apparently HLA-restricted in a later analysis. The study assumed roughly uniform donor sequencing depth for presence/absence analyses.

A word on this clone: What it binds is not known.

There are 16 residues in the CDR3. Germline CDR1 reads SGHRS; CDR2 reads YFSETQ. V lost 1 base and J 0 bases, leaving 11 bases between the germline ends. With 60 Vbeta and 13 Jbeta primers, the PCR was carried out. The method was immunoSEQ multiplex PCR; TCRdb's version includes in-frame clones alone and lacks a portion of them. The sample includes 200,000 to 250,000 clones, approximately 80% of them seen just once. This receptor was identified in a boy between 2 and 15 years old in good health and CMV-seronegative. What was sequenced was PBMCs. The chain joins TRBV5-1 to TRBJ1-5; D is ambiguous. The CDR3 nucleotides read TGCGCCAGCAGCTTGTCCGGTCTAGATAGCAATCAGCCCCAGCATTTT. It specifies CASSLSGLDSNQPQHF.